Each of the 7 T cell receptor beta chains below was sequenced from the same sample in a study of blood T cell repertoires in COVID-19. Libraries were prepared by immunoSEQ multiplex PCR; TCRdb keeps only in-frame clonotypes and omits some of them. The sample holds under 250,000 clones; more than 85% are singletons and the top ten take just over 0.7%. Material for sequencing was peripheral blood. Source of these receptors: a man aged 40-49 years with acute or convalescent COVID-19.

V gene TRBV6-6 combines with J gene TRBJ2-2, with a possible D match to TRBD1 (5 bases). From germline, CDR1 is MNHNY and CDR2 SVGAGI (reference sequence). V lost 3 bases to trimming and J lost 0 bases, with 11 bases between them. The CDR3 has 16 amino acids. The CDR3 DNA sequence: TGTGCCAGCAGTTATCCCACAGGCCCGAACACCGGGGAGCTGTTTTTT. It codes for CASSYPTGPNTGELFF.

Only a few counts were recorded for this clone. This chain uses TRBV19 with TRBJ1-3; D perhaps matches TRBD1 (6 bases). The CDR3 consists of 16 residues. V was clipped by 2 bases and J by 2 bases, with 13 bases between them. Germline lookup yields CDR1 LNHDA and CDR2 SQIVND (reference sequence). CDR3 protein: CASSIRIDRTGNTIYF. The CDR3 DNA is TGTGCCAGTAGTATACGGATTGACAGGACTGGAAACACCATATATTTT. Full variable domain (missing parts from reference TRBV19 and TRBJ1-3): DGGITQSPKYLFRKEGQNVTLSCEQNLNHDAMYWYRQDPGQGLRLIYYSQIVNDFQKGDIAEGYSVSREKKESFPLTVTSAQKNPTAFYLCASSIRIDRTGNTIYFGEGSWLTVV.

A single count supports this clone. The chain carries TRBV28 and TRBJ1-4, with D maybe TRBD1 (5 bases). Looked up from germline, CDR1 is MDHEN and CDR2 is SYDVKM. The CDR3 covers 16 residues. V was clipped by 2 bases and J by 0 bases, with 10 bases between them. The CDR3 region is CASSLPLTATNEKLFF. CDR3 DNA sequence: TGTGCCAGCAGTTTACCACTGACAGCAACTAATGAAAAACTGTTTTTT.

The V call is TRBV27, the J call TRBJ2-1, with D possibly being TRBD1 (5 bases). Trimming pared 4 bases from V and 1 base from J, leaving 11 bases between. Germline loops: CDR1 MNHEY, CDR2 SMNVEV (reference sequence). The CDR3 covers 15 residues. CDR3 protein: CASSWGRSSYNEQFF. CDR3 sequence (DNA): TGTGCCAGCAGTTGGGGCAGGTCTTCCTACAATGAGCAGTTCTTC.

The V and J genes are TRBV11-2 and TRBJ2-7; 12 nucleotides agree with TRBD2. Germline-derived CDR1 and CDR2 are SGHAT and FQNNGV. The CDR3 spans 14 residues. V lost 5 bases, J lost 4 bases, and 3 bases stayed unmatched. The CDR3 region is CASSPGLAGYEQYF. CDR3 sequence (DNA): TGTGCCAGCAGCCCGGGACTAGCGGGTTACGAGCAGTACTTC.

V usage is TRBV18 and J usage is TRBJ2-1, with 7 bases identical to TRBD2. The V gene's germline CDR1 is KGHSH and CDR2 LQKENI. This CDR3 has 17 amino acids. V was pared by 5 bases and J by 7 bases, with 17 bases of the junction left unmatched. The CDR3 reads CASSVRMAGEIGNEQFF. Written as DNA, the CDR3 is TGTGCCAGCTCAGTCCGGATGGCGGGGGAAATTGGGAATGAGCAGTTCTTC.

The chain links TRBV7-9 to TRBJ1-6, with a weak D call TRBD1 (6 bases). Per germline, CDR1 SEHNR and CDR2 FQNEAQ (reference sequence). There are 16 residues in the CDR3. The V and J ends lost 5 bases and 7 bases respectively, with 18 bases between them. As DNA, the CDR3 is TGTGCCAGCAGCCTGGGGTCTCCAGGGGACAATTCACCCCTCCACTTT. Amino acids: CASSLGSPGDNSPLHF.